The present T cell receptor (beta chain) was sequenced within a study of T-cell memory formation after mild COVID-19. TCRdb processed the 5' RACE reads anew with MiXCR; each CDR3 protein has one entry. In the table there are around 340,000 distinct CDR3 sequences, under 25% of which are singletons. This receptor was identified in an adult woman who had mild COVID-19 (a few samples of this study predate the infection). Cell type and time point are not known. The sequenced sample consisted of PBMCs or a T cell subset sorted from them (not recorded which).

Here the CDR3 DNA reads TGTGCCAGCAACCGTCCGGGAGGTGCCTCCTACGAGCAGTACTTC. This sequence encodes CASNRPGGASYEQYF. The J gene is TRBJ2-7, the V gene TRBV28, with 7 bases matching TRBD2. Germline CDR1 and CDR2: MDHEN and SYDVKM. The junction had 9 bases not matched to a gene; V was cut back by 7 bases and J by 0 bases. This CDR3 spans 15 amino acids.